Below, one T cell receptor (beta chain) is given with its context. This record comes from a study of blood T cell repertoires in COVID-19. Looking at the study overall: Material from acute and convalescent COVID-19 was sourced from the United States, Italy and Spain. Sample material is recorded as cDNA or gDNA derived from T cells, B-cell-depleted T cells, or PBMCs.

How the authors handled the data: From reference gene primer amplification, estimates of nucleated cell counts were derived. The protocol was immunoSEQ multiplex PCR, while the TCRdb copy is restricted to in-frame clones and leaves out a portion. The V and J calls and clone size were taken over from that table, and D and trimming were inferred from the DNA. The data hold 210,000 or so clones, with roughly 78% observed a single time. This receptor was obtained from an elderly woman with active or convalescent COVID-19. Sample: peripheral blood.

In DNA, the CDR3 is TGCGCCAGCAGCTTGGCGGGGGACTCCTACAATGAGCAGTTCTTC. This codes for CASSLAGDSYNEQFF. V and J are TRBV5-1 and TRBJ2-1, with D possibly matching TRBD2 (6 bases). Germline CDR1 and CDR2: SGHRS and YFSETQ. The CDR3 contains 15 residues. V dropped 0 bases and J dropped 0 bases, with 7 bases sitting between them.